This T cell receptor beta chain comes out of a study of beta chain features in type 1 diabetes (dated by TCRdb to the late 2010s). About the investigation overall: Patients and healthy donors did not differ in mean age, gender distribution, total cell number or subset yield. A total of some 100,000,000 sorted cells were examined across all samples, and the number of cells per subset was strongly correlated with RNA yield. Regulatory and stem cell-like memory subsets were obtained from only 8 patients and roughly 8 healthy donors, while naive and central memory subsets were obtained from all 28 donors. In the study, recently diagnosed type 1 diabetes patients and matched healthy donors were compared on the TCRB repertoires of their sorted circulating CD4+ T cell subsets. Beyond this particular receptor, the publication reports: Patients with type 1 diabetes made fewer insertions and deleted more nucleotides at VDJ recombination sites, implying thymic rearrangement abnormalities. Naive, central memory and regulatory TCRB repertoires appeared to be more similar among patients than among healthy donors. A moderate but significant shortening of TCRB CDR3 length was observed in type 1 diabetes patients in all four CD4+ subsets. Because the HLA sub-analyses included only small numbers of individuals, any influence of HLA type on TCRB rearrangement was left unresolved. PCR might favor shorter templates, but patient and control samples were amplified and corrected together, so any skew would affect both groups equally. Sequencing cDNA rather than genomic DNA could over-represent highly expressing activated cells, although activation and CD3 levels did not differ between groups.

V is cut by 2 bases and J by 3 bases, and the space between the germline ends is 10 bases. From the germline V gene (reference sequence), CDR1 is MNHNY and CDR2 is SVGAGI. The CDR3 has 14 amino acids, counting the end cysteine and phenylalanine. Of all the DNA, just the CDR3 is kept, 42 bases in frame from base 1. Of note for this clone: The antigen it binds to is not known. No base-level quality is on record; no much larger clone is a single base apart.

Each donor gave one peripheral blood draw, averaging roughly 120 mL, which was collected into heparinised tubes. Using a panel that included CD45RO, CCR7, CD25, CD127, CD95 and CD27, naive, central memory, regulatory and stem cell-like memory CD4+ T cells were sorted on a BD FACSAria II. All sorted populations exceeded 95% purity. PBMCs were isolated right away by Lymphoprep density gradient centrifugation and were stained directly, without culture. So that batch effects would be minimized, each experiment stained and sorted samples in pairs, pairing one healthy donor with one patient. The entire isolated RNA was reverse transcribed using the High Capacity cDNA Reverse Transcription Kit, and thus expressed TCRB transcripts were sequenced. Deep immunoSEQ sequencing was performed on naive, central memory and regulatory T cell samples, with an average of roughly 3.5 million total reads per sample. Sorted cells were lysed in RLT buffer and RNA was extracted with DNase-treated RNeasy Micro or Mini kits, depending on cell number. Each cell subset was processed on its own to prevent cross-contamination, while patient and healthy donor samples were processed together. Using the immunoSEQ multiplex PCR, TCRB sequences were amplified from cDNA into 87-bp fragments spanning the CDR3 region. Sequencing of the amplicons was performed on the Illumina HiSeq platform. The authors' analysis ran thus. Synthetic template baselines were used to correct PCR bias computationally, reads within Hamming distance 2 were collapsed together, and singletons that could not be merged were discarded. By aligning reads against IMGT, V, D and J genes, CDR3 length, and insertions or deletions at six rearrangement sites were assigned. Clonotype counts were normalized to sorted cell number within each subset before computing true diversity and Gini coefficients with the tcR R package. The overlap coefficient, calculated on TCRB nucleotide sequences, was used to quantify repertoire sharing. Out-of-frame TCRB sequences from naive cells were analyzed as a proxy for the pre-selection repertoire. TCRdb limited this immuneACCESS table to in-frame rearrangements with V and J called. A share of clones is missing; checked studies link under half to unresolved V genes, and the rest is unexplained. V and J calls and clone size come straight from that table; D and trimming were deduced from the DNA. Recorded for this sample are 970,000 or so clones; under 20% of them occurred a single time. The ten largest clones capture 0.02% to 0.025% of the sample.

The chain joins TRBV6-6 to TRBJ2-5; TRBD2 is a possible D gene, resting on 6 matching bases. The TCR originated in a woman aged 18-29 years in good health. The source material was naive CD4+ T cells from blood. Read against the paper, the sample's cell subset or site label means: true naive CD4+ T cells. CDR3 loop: CASSYGLKKETQYF. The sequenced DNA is TGTGCCAGCAGTTACGGACTAAAAAAAGAGACCCAGTACTTC.